These 15 T cell receptor beta chains originate from one sample sequenced in a study of somatic mutations in cytotoxic T cells in rheumatoid arthritis. Repertoires were generated with immunoSEQ multiplex PCR, while TCRdb's copy carries only in-frame clones and drops some. The sample has 27,000 or so clones, more than 85% seen once. The sample was CD8+ T cells sorted from blood. All receptors derive from an adult with rheumatoid arthritis.

The V call is TRBV27, the J call TRBJ2-5; the D is unclear. Germline loops: CDR1 MNHEY, CDR2 SMNVEV (reference sequence). Trimming took off 1 base at V and 3 bases at J, with 9 bases between the two ends. The CDR3 runs to 14 residues. The CDR3, as DNA: TGTGCCAGCAGTTTATTGGACGAGAAAGAGACCCAGTACTTC. It yields the protein CASSLLDEKETQYF.

The chain uses TRBV5-1 and TRBJ2-1; 7 bases are a match to TRBD2. Germline V CDR1 and CDR2: SGHRS, YFSETQ. V was clipped by 0 bases and J by 3 bases; unmatched bases: 6. The length of the CDR3 is 16 residues. CDR3 bases: TGCGCCAGCAGCTTGGTGGCTAGCGGAAACTACAATGAGCAGTTCTTC. This encodes CASSLVASGNYNEQFF.

V gene TRBV14 combines with J gene TRBJ1-2, with D perhaps TRBD1 (6 bases). This CDR3 is 13 amino acids long. The germline V gene encodes CDR1 SGHDN and CDR2 FVKESK. V was trimmed by 2 bases and J by 8 bases, leaving 12 bases between them. This CDR3 reads CASSQLGQSGYTF. As DNA, the CDR3 is TGTGCCAGCAGCCAACTAGGACAGAGCGGCTACACCTTC. Combining the CDR3 with reference TRBV14 and TRBJ1-2 gives the whole variable domain EAGVTQFPSHSVIEKGQTVTLRCDPISGHDNLYWYRRVMGKEIKFLLHFVKESKQDESGMPNNRFLAERTGGTYSTLKVQPAELEDSGVYFCASSQLGQSGYTFGSGTRLTVV.

The J gene is TRBJ2-6, the V gene TRBV27, with no clear D. Germline values: CDR1 MNHEY, CDR2 SMNVEV (reference sequence). Trimming removed 1 base at V and 4 bases at J, with 5 bases between. This CDR3 has 14 residues. The CDR3 sequence is CASSLFSGANVLTF. CDR3 sequence (DNA): TGTGCCAGCAGTTTATTTTCCGGGGCCAACGTCCTGACTTTC. The full variable domain, with the rest looked up from reference TRBV27 and TRBJ2-6, is EAQVTQNPRYLITVTGKKLTVTCSQNMNHEYMSWYRQDPGLGLRQIYYSMNVEVTDKGDVPEGYKVSRKEKRNFPLILESPSPNQTSLYFCASSLFSGANVLTFGAGSRLTVL.

This chain links TRBV4-2 with TRBJ2-3, with D perhaps TRBD2 (6 bases). V was trimmed by 4 bases and J by 4 bases, leaving 12 bases between them. The CDR3 extends over 14 amino acids. Germline V CDR1 and CDR2: LGHNA, YNFKEQ. CDR3 residues: CASSRRLGADTQYF. CDR3 sequence (DNA): TGTGCCAGCAGCCGTAGACTAGGGGCAGATACGCAGTATTTT.

The genes are TRBV15 and TRBJ2-3, with 10 nucleotides matching TRBD2. The CDR3 has 20 residues. Per germline, CDR1 LNHNV and CDR2 YYDKDF (reference sequence). V dropped 0 bases and J dropped 2; count of bases not matched to a gene: 14. The CDR3: CATSRDVQSSGGLDTDTQYF. CDR3 nucleotides: TGTGCCACCAGCAGAGATGTCCAGAGTAGCGGGGGGCTCGACACAGATACGCAGTATTTT.

The rearrangement uses TRBV11-1 and TRBJ2-1; 10 bases are a match to TRBD2. Per germline, CDR1 SGHAT and CDR2 FQDESV (reference sequence). The CDR3 length is 15 residues. The ends lost 2 bases at V and 3 bases at J; junction bases unmatched: 1. In DNA form, the CDR3 reads TGTGCCAGCAGCTTATTAGCGGGAGGCTACAATGAGCAGTTCTTC. It yields the protein CASSLLAGGYNEQFF.

The chain's CDR3 is CARIGQETQYF. For the CDR3, the DNA is TGTGCCAGGATAGGACAAGAGACCCAGTACTTC. The gene calls are TRBV19 and TRBJ2-5; D not resolved. V lost 9 bases, J lost 2 bases, and 7 bases lay in between. Germline-derived CDR1 and CDR2 are LNHDA and SQIVND (reference sequence). The CDR3 sequence is 11 residues long.

The rearrangement links TRBV27 to TRBJ2-7; possibly TRBD2 for D (5 bases). Per the germline V gene, CDR1 is MNHEY and CDR2 is SMNVEV (reference sequence). The CDR3 contains 13 residues. V shed 2 bases and J shed 7 bases, with 12 bases lying between them. The CDR3 protein is CASSLRPWREQYF. DNA for the CDR3: TGTGCCAGCAGTTTAAGGCCTTGGAGGGAGCAGTACTTC.

The chain links TRBV7-3 to TRBJ2-7; TRBD1 aligns across 10 bases. There are 13 residues in the CDR3. Germline-derived CDR1 and CDR2 are SGHTA and FQGTGA. V lost 3 bases, J lost 5 bases, and 1 base stayed unmatched. The CDR3 region has the DNA TGTGCCAGCAGCTTGGGACAGGGGAACGAGCAGTACTTC. It codes for CASSLGQGNEQYF. The variable domain in full, completed from reference TRBV7-3 and TRBJ2-7, reads GAGVSQTPSNKVTEKGKYVELRCDPISGHTALYWYRQSLGQGPEFLIYFQGTGAADDSGLPNDRFFAVRPEGSVSTLKIQRTERGDSAVYLCASSLGQGNEQYFGPGTRLTVT.

CDR3 sequence: CASSVEERRSTDTQYF. The CDR3 DNA follows: TGTGCCAGCAGCGTAGAGGAGCGGCGTAGCACAGATACGCAGTATTTT. V and J are TRBV9 and TRBJ2-3; TRBD2 is a possible D gene (5 bases). The V gene's germline CDR1 is SGDLS and CDR2 YYNGEE. V was pared by 0 bases and J by 0 bases, with 11 bases between. This CDR3 region has 16 residues. The whole variable domain, remainder taken from reference TRBV9 and TRBJ2-3, is DSGVTQTPKHLITATGQRVTLRCSPRSGDLSVYWYQQSLDQGLQFLIQYYNGEERAKGNILERFSAQQFPDLHSELNLSSLELGDSALYFCASSVEERRSTDTQYFGPGTRLTVL.

This chain links TRBV30 with TRBJ2-7; D is unresolved. Looked up from germline, CDR1 is GTSNPN and CDR2 is SVGIG (reference sequence). The CDR3 totals 13 residues. Deletions cut 3 bases from V and 0 bases from J, with 9 bases between. CDR3 in DNA: TGTGCCTGGAGCTTGAGCCTCTCCTACGAGCAGTACTTC. Its translation: CAWSLSLSYEQYF.

The chain recombines TRBV27 with TRBJ1-1; 9 bases align to TRBD1. The J segment lost 6 bases and the V segment lost 2 bases, leaving 4 bases of the junction unmatched. The CDR3 consists of 14 residues. Germline assignment: CDR1 MNHEY and CDR2 SMNVEV (reference sequence). The CDR3 DNA is TGTGCCAGCAGTTTAGGGACAGGGCCGTCTGAAGCTTTCTTT. Translated: CASSLGTGPSEAFF.

The chain uses TRBV11-1 and TRBJ2-1, with 11 bases fitting TRBD1. The CDR3 totals 14 residues. V trimming: 6 bases; J trimming: 9 bases; junction bases outside the gene matches: 7. CDR1 is SGHAT and CDR2 is FQDESV in the germline V gene (reference sequence). CDR3 sequence reads: CASRSWTGGGEQFF. CDR3 in DNA: TGTGCCAGCAGGTCGTGGACAGGGGGCGGTGAGCAGTTCTTC. Full variable domain (remainder filled in from reference TRBV11-1 and TRBJ2-1): EAEVAQSPRYKITEKSQAVAFWCDPISGHATLYWYRQILGQGPELLVQFQDESVVDDSQLPKDRFSAERLKGVDSTLKIQPAELGDSAMYLCASRSWTGGGEQFFGPGTRLTVL.

This rearrangement joins TRBV7-3 to TRBJ2-3; 8 bases line up with TRBD2. CDR3 length: 15 residues. Germline-derived CDR1 and CDR2 are SGHTA and FQGTGA. Germline trimming cut 5 bases from V and 4 bases from J; bases unmatched to any gene: 8. This CDR3 is CASSPLGGGADTQYF. The DNA of the CDR3 is TGTGCCAGCAGCCCCCTCGGGGGGGGCGCAGATACGCAGTATTTT.